This note documents a single T cell receptor beta chain sequence. The sample belongs to a study of shared clonotypes between healthy human individuals. The germline V gene encodes CDR1 SGDLS and CDR2 YYNGEE. This CDR3 is built from 14 residues. Trimming cost V 2 bases and J 10 bases, with 13 bases left between them. CD8 cells classed as naive were CD45RO-negative and positively selected for CCR7, excluding terminally differentiated effector memory CD45RA+ cells. Some clones are missing from TCRdb's copy, which holds only in-frame ones; the method was immunoSEQ multiplex PCR. The sample lists nearly 600,000 clones; 95% were seen once.

The gene calls are TRBV9 and TRBJ1-6, with TRBD1 as a possible D gene (6 bases). The specimen sequenced was naive CD8+ T cells sorted from blood. This TCR was recovered from a woman aged 30 to 39 in good health. CDR3 nucleotide sequence: TGTGCCAGCAGCGTTGGGGGCGGAAAATCACCCCTCCACTTT. Its protein product is CASSVGGGKSPLHF.